The clone carrying this T cell receptor (beta chain) was observed at least ten times. Authors of the study amplified TCR beta CDR3 regions from RNA transcripts. The study used the HTBI primer set for a first-round RT-PCR of the TCR CDR3. TCRdb used MiXCR to reprocess the multiplex PCR reads, holding one entry per CDR3 protein. Here the sample spans a few hundred thousand distinct CDR3 sequences, about a sixth being singletons. The source of the sample is a study of T cells in Graves' hyperthyroidism and ophthalmopathy. Germline V gene sequence: CDR1 SEHNR, CDR2 FQNEAQ (reference sequence). The CDR3 length is 14 residues. J lost 3 bases, V lost 4 bases, and 4 bases had no gene match.

The V gene is TRBV7-9, the J gene TRBJ2-3; the match to TRBD2 covers 7 bases. This clonotype was sampled from a woman aged 30 to 39 with Graves' hyperthyroidism. The source material was blood. Written as DNA, the CDR3 is TGTGCCAGCAGCTCCGCGGGAGTGACAGATACGCAGTATTTT. Protein sequence: CASSSAGVTDTQYF. The full variable domain, in which reference TRBV7-9 and TRBJ2-3 provide the parts outside the CDR3, is DTGVSQNPRHKITKRGQNVTFRCDPISEHNRLYWYRQTLGQGPEFLTYFQNEAQLEKSRLLSDRFSAERPKGSFSTLEIQRTEQGDSAMYLCASSSAGVTDTQYFGPGTRLTVL.